Listed below are T cell receptor beta chains from one sample, sequenced in a study of Ad26.COV2.S vaccination and SARS-CoV-2 variants. Assay: immunoSEQ multiplex PCR; the TCRdb copy retains only in-frame clones and omits some. The sample consists of some 350,000 clones, about 90% of them appearing once. The material sequenced was peripheral blood, taken in a trial of Ad26.COV2.S vaccine versus placebo. These TCRs come from a person between 18 and 65 years old who received the Ad26.COV2.S COVID-19 vaccine or a placebo. CDR3s include the opening cysteine and the closing phenylalanine or tryptophan. Fields, in order: V gene, D gene, J gene, clone size, CDR3 protein, CDR3 DNA. The D gene is left open where the match is weak. Size is omitted from some rows. Given values are once, few, many or a class for expanded clones.

V: TRBV19; D: TRBD1; J: TRBJ2-2; size: NA; CDR3: CASPGQNAGELFF; DNA: TGTGCCAGTCCGGGACAGAACGCCGGGGAGCTGTTTTTT
V: TRBV6-5; D: TRBD2; J: TRBJ2-1; size: NA; CDR3: CASSYPGLAGAGEQFF; DNA: TGTGCCAGCAGTTACCCTGGACTAGCGGGAGCGGGTGAGCAGTTCTTC
V: TRBV18; D: TRBD1; J: TRBJ2-7; size: NA; CDR3: CASSPGQGGLYEQYF; DNA: TGTGCCAGCTCACCAGGACAGGGGGGACTCTACGAGCAGTACTTC
V: TRBV6-5; D: TRBD2; J: TRBJ2-1; size: NA; CDR3: CASSYSKMGLAEEQFF; DNA: TGTGCCAGCAGTTACTCGAAGATGGGACTAGCGGAGGAGCAGTTCTTC
V: TRBV19; D: NA; J: TRBJ2-5; size: NA; CDR3: CASSASGLLQKETQYF; DNA: TGTGCCAGTAGTGCCTCGGGACTCCTACAGAAAGAGACCCAGTACTTC
V: TRBV2; D: NA; J: TRBJ1-1; size: NA; CDR3: CASSEEIFEAFF; DNA: TGTGCCAGCAGTGAAGAAATATTTGAAGCTTTCTTT
V: TRBV6-5; D: TRBD1; J: TRBJ1-5; size: NA; CDR3: CASSPDRGPNQPQHF; DNA: TGTGCCAGCAGTCCGGACAGGGGCCCTAATCAGCCCCAGCATTTT
V: TRBV6-5; D: NA; J: TRBJ2-3; size: NA; CDR3: CASSYLSTDTQYF; DNA: TGTGCCAGCAGTTACCTCAGCACAGATACGCAGTATTTT
V: TRBV6-2/TRBV6-3; D: NA; J: TRBJ2-2; size: NA; CDR3: CASSPDGELFF; DNA: TGTGCCAGCAGCCCGGACGGGGAGCTGTTTTTT
V: TRBV19; D: TRBD1; J: TRBJ2-5; size: NA; CDR3: CASTGTGDETQYF; DNA: TGTGCCAGTACCGGGACAGGGGACGAGACCCAGTACTTC
V: TRBV5-1; D: NA; J: TRBJ2-3; size: NA; CDR3: CASSLKSTITDTQYF; DNA: TGCGCCAGCAGCTTGAAGTCCACTATCACAGATACGCAGTATTTT
V: TRBV2; D: NA; J: TRBJ2-5; size: NA; CDR3: CASSERGGALQETQYF; DNA: TGTGCCAGCAGTGAAAGGGGGGGGGCCTTGCAAGAGACCCAGTACTTC
V: TRBV7-2; D: NA; J: TRBJ1-2; size: NA; CDR3: CASSPGRISYGYTF; DNA: TGTGCCAGCAGCCCCGGACGAATTTCCTATGGCTACACCTTC
V: TRBV7-9; D: NA; J: TRBJ1-1; size: NA; CDR3: CASSLAPIGGTEAFF; DNA: TGTGCCAGCAGCTTAGCGCCCATTGGGGGGACTGAAGCTTTCTTT
V: TRBV25-1; D: TRBD1; J: TRBJ1-1; size: once; CDR3: CASSETGTNTEAFF; DNA: TGTGCCAGCAGTGAGACAGGGACGAACACTGAAGCTTTCTTT
V: TRBV2; D: TRBD2; J: TRBJ2-1; size: NA; CDR3: CASSSTSGSIYNEQFF; DNA: TGTGCCAGCAGTTCGACTAGCGGGAGCATTTACAATGAGCAGTTCTTC
V: TRBV6-6; D: NA; J: TRBJ2-7; size: NA; CDR3: CASSQLHLSGRGGWTYEQYF; DNA: TGTGCCAGCAGTCAGCTGCACCTATCGGGCAGGGGAGGTTGGACCTACGAGCAGTACTTC
V: TRBV5-4; D: TRBD1; J: TRBJ1-2; size: NA; CDR3: CASSLGSSGQTWGGYTF; DNA: TGTGCCAGCAGCTTGGGTTCGTCGGGACAGACATGGGGAGGCTACACCTTC
V: TRBV4-1; D: TRBD2; J: TRBJ2-1; size: NA; CDR3: CASISIPGTSAYNEQFF; DNA: TGCGCCAGCATCTCCATTCCAGGGACTAGCGCCTACAATGAGCAGTTCTTC
V: TRBV27; D: NA; J: TRBJ2-5; size: NA; CDR3: CASSFSPVPQETQYF; DNA: TGTGCCAGCAGTTTCAGCCCAGTTCCCCAAGAGACCCAGTACTTC
V: TRBV2; D: NA; J: TRBJ1-6; size: NA; CDR3: CASSDQGLSSPLHF; DNA: TGTGCCAGCAGTGACCAGGGTCTATCTTCACCCCTCCACTTT
V: TRBV2; D: NA; J: TRBJ2-2; size: NA; CDR3: CASNGAGSTNTGELFF; DNA: TGTGCCAGCAACGGGGCAGGCTCTACGAACACCGGGGAGCTGTTTTTT
V: TRBV19; D: TRBD1; J: TRBJ1-1; size: NA; CDR3: CASSIGTVTEAFF; DNA: TGTGCCAGTAGTATTGGGACAGTCACTGAAGCTTTCTTT
V: TRBV12-3/TRBV12-4; D: TRBD1; J: TRBJ1-2; size: NA; CDR3: CASSLSQGAYYTF; DNA: TGTGCCAGCAGTTTGTCACAGGGGGCTTACTACACCTTC
V: TRBV11-2; D: NA; J: TRBJ2-1; size: NA; CDR3: CASSLGQLGNEQFF; DNA: TGTGCCAGCAGCTTAGGGCAGTTAGGCAATGAGCAGTTCTTC
V: TRBV27; D: TRBD1; J: TRBJ1-4; size: NA; CDR3: CASSSTIQGAWEKLFF; DNA: TGTGCCAGCAGTTCTACCATCCAGGGGGCATGGGAAAAACTGTTTTTT
V: TRBV15; D: TRBD2; J: TRBJ2-3; size: NA; CDR3: CATRASGGEDTQYF; DNA: TGTGCCACCAGAGCAAGCGGGGGTGAAGATACGCAGTATTTT
V: TRBV7-6; D: NA; J: TRBJ2-7; size: NA; CDR3: CASSLVGGGTAYYEQYF; DNA: TGTGCCAGCAGCTTAGTAGGGGGGGGGACAGCTTACTACGAGCAGTACTTC
V: TRBV7-6; D: NA; J: TRBJ2-1; size: NA; CDR3: CASSREGGAGGRKFF; DNA: TGTGCCAGCAGCCGCGAGGGGGGGGCCGGGGGCCGAAAGTTCTTC
V: TRBV19; D: TRBD1; J: TRBJ2-7; size: NA; CDR3: CASSRTGVYEQYF; DNA: TGTGCCAGTAGTAGGACAGGGGTCTACGAGCAGTACTTC
V: TRBV18; D: NA; J: TRBJ1-6; size: few; CDR3: CASSPHLNSPLHF; DNA: TGTGCCAGCTCACCCCATCTAAATTCACCCCTCCACTTT
V: TRBV19; D: NA; J: TRBJ2-2; size: NA; CDR3: CASSFVGTGELFF; DNA: TGTGCCAGTAGCTTTGTGGGAACCGGGGAGCTGTTTTTT
V: TRBV19; D: NA; J: TRBJ1-2; size: NA; CDR3: CASEQGAGYTF; DNA: TGTGCCAGTGAGCAGGGAGCTGGCTACACCTTC